The clone carrying this T cell receptor (beta chain) occurred a few times. Antigen: not known. Trimming removed 5 bases from V and 2 bases from J, with 13 bases in between. The CDR3 runs 15 residues. CDR1 SGDLS and CDR2 YYNGEE come from the germline V gene. This sample is drawn from a study of cytomegalovirus exposure and HLA in healthy donors. Study background: Inside one of the first data releases sat about 91 million unique TCRs taken from HLA-typed donors.

The study ran its PCR with 60 Vbeta and 13 Jbeta primers. Assay used: immunoSEQ multiplex PCR; TCRdb lists only in-frame clones, some missing. The sample has some 180,000 clones, roughly an eighth seen once. Though nominally healthy at sampling, donors likely had unrecorded immune exposures. Overall study findings and caveats: In a later analysis, 17,000 or so TCR beta sequences were associated with HLA alleles at 0.05 false discovery rate. A later analysis revealed that TCR association rates differed between HLA loci, peaking at DRB1 and bottoming out at HLA-C.

The chain employs TRBV9 and TRBJ2-2, with D tentatively TRBD2 (5 bases). This TCR derives from a man between 45 and 60 years old in good health and CMV-seropositive. The sequenced material came from PBMCs. Written as DNA, the CDR3 is TGTGCCAGCAGAAGCGGACTGCGTAACACCGGGGAGCTGTTTTTT. Amino acid sequence: CASRSGLRNTGELFF.